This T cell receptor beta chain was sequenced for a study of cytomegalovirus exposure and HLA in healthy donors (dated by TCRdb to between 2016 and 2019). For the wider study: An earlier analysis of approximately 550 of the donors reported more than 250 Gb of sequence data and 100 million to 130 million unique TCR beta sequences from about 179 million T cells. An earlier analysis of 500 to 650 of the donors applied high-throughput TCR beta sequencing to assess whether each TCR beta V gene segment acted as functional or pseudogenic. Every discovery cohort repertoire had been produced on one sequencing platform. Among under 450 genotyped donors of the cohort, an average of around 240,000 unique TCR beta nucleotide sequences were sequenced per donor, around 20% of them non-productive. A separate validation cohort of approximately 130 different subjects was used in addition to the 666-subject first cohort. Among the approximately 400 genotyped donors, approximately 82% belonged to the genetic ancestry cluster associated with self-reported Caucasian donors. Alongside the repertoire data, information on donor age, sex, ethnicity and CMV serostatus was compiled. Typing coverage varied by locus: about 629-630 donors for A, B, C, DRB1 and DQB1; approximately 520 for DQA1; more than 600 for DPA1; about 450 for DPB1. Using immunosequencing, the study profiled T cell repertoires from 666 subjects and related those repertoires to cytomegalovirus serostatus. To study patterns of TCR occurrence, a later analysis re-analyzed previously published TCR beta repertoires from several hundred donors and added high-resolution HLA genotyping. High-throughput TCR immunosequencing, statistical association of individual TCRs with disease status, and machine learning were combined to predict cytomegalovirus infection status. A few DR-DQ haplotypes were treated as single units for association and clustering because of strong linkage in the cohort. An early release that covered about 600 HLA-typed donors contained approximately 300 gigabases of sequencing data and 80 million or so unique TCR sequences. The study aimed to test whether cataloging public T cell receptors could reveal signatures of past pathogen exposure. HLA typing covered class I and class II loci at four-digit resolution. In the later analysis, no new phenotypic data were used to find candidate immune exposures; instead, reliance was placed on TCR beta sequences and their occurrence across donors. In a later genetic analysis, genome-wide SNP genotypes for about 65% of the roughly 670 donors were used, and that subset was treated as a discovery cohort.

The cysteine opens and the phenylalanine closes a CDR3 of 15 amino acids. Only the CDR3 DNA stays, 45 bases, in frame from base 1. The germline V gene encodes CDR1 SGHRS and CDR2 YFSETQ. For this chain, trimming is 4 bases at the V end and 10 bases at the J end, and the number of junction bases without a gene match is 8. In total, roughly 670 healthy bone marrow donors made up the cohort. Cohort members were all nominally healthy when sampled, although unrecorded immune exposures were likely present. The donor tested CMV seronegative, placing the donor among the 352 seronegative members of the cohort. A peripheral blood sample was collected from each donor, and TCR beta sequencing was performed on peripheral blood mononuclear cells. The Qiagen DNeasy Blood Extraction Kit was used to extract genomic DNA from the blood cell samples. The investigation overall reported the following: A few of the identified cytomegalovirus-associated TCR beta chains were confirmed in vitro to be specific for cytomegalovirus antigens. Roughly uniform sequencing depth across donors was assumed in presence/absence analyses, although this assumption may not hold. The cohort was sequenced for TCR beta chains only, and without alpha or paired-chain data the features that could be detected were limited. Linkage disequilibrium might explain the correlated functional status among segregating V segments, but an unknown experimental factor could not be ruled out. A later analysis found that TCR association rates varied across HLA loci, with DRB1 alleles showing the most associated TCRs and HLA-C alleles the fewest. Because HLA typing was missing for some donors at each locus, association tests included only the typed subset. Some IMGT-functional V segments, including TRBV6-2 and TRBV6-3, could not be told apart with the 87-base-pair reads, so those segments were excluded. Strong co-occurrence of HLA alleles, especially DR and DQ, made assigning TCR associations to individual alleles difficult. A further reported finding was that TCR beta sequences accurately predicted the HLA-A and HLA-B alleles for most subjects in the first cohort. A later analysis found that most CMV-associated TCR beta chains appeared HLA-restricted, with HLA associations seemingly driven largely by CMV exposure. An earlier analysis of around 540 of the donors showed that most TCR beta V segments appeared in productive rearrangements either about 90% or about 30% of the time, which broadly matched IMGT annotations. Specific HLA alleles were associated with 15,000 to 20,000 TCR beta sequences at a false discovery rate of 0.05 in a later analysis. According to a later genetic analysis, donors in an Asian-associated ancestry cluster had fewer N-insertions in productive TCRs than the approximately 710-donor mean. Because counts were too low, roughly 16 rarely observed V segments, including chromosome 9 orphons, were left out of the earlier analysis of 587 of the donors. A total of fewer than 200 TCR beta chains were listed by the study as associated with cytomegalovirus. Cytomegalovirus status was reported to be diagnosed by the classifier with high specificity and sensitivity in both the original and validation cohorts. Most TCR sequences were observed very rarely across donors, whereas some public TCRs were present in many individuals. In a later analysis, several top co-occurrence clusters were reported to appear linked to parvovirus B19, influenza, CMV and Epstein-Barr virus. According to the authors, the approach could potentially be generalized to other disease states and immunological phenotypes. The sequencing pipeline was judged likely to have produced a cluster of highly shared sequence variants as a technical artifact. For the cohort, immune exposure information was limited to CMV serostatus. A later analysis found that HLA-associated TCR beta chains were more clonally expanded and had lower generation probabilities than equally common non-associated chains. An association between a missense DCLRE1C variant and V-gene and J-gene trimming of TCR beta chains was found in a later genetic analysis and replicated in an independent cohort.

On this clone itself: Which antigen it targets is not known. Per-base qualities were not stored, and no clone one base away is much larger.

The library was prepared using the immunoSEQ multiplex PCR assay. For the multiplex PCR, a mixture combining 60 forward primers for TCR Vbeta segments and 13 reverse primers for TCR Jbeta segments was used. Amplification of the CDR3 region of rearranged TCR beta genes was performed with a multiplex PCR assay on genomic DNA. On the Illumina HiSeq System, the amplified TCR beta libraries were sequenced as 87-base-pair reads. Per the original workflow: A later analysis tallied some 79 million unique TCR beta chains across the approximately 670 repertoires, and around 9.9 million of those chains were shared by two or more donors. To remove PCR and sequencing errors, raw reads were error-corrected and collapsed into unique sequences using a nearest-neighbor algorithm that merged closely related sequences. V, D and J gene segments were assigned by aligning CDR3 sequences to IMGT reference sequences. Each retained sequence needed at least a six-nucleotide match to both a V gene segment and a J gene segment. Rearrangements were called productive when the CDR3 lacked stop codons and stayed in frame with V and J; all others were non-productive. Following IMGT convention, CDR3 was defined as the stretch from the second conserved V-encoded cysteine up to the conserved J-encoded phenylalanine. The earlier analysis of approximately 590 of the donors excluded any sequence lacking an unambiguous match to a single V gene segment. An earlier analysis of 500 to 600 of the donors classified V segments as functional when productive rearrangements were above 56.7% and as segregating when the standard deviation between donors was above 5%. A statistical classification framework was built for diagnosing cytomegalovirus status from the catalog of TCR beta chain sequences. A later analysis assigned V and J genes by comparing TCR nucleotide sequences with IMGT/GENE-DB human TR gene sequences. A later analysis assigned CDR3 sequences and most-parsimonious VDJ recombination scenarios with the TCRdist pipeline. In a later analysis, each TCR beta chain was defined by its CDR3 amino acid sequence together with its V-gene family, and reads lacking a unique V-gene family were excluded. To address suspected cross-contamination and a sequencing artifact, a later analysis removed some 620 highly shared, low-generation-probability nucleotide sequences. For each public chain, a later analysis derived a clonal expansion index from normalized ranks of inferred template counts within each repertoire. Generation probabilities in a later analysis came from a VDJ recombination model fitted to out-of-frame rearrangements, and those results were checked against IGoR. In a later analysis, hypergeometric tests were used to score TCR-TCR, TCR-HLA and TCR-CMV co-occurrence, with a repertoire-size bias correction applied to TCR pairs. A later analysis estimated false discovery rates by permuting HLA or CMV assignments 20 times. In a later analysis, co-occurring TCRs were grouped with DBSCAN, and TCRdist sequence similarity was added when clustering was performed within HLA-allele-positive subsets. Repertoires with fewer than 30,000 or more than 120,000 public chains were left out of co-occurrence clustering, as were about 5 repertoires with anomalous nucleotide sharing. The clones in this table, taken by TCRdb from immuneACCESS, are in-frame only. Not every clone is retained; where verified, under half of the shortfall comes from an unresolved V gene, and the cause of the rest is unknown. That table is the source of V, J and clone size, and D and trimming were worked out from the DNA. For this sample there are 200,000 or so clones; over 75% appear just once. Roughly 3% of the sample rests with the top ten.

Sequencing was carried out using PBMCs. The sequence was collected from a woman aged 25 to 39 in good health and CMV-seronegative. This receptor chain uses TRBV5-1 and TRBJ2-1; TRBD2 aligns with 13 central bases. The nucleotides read TGCGCCAGCAGCCCCCCGGGACTAGCGGGGCGGGAGCAGTTCTTC. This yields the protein CASSPPGLAGREQFF.